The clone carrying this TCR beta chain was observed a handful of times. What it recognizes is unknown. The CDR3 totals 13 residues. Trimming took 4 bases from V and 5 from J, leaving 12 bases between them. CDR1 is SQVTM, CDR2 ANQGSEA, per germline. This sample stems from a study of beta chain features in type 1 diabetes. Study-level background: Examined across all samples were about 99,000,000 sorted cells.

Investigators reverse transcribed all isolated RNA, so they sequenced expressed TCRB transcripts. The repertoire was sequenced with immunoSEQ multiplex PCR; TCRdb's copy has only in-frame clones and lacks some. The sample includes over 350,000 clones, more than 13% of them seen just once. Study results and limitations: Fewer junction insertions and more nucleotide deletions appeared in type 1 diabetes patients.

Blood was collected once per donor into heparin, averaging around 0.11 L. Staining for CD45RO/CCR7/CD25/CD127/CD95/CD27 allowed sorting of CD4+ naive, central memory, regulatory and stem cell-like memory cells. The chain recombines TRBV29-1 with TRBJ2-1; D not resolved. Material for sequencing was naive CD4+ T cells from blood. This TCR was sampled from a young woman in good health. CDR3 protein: CSVVIPGHNEQFF. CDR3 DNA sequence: TGCAGCGTTGTCATACCCGGTCACAATGAGCAGTTCTTC.